The rows below give T cell receptor beta chains drawn from one sample of a study of shared clonotypes between healthy human individuals. Generated by immunoSEQ multiplex PCR, the TCRdb table keeps only in-frame clones and is missing some. Of fewer than 700,000 clones in the sample, approximately 95% are singletons; the top ten hold about 0.11%. The source material was naive CD8+ T cells sorted from blood. The receptor source for this set is a woman in her thirties in good health. Both conserved end residues are part of each CDR3. D genes are given only for firm matches. Size is stated for part of the rows, as once, few or many counts, or as a class when the clone is expanded.

.,TRBJ1-3,TRBV30,.,TGTGCCTCCACCGGACAAGGAAACACCATATATTTT,CASTGQGNTIYF
TRBD2,TRBJ2-3,TRBV7-9,.,TGTGCCAGCAGCTTATCTCTAGCGGGAGGGCCAACAGATACGCAGTATTTT,CASSLSLAGGPTDTQYF
TRBD1,TRBJ2-7,TRBV30,.,TGTGCCTGGTCCACCGGGACAGGTCGCTACGAGCAGTACTTC,CAWSTGTGRYEQYF
.,TRBJ2-7,TRBV9,once,TGTGCCAGCAGCCCCGGGTTGTACGAGCAGTACTTC,CASSPGLYEQYF
.,TRBJ1-1,TRBV5-4,.,TGTGCCAGCAGCTTGGGATTAGGGAACACTGAAGCTTTCTTT,CASSLGLGNTEAFF
.,TRBJ1-1,TRBV7-2,few,TGTGCCAGCAGCACGGGGACTGAAGCTTTCTTT,CASSTGTEAFF
.,TRBJ2-7,TRBV20-1,.,TGCAGTGCCCCCCCCGGGGGTGAGCAGTACTTC,CSAPPGGEQYF
.,TRBJ2-5,TRBV5-1,.,TGCGCCAGCAGCGACGAAGAGACCCAGTACTTC,CASSDEETQYF
.,TRBJ2-2,TRBV5-1,.,TGCGCCAGCACCTCGGGGGTCGGGGAGCTGTTTTTT,CASTSGVGELFF
.,TRBJ2-1,TRBV4-1,.,TGCGCCAGCAGCCAAGTCGGACTCGAGAATGAGCAGTTCTTC,CASSQVGLENEQFF
.,TRBJ1-4,TRBV6-1,.,TGTGCCAGCAGTGAATTGCTTGGGGCAGGGACTGAAAAACTGTTTTTT,CASSELLGAGTEKLFF
TRBD1,TRBJ1-2,TRBV7-9,.,TGTGCCAGCAGCTTACAGGGGGCAAGGGGCTATGGCTACACCTTC,CASSLQGARGYGYTF
.,TRBJ1-1,TRBV29-1,.,TGCAGCGTTCAGAACACTGAAGCTTTCTTT,CSVQNTEAFF
.,TRBJ1-1,TRBV2,once,TGTGCCAGCAGTGAAGATAGCGGGGTGGACACTGAAGCTTTCTTT,CASSEDSGVDTEAFF
.,TRBJ1-5,TRBV6-6,.,TGTGCCAGCAGTCCCGGGGGTCAGCCCCAGCATTTT,CASSPGGQPQHF
TRBD1,TRBJ2-1,TRBV27,.,TGTGCCAGCAGCTTCGGGACAGGGTACAATGAGCAGTTCTTC,CASSFGTGYNEQFF
.,TRBJ1-4,TRBV27,.,TGTGCCAGCAGTTTTGGGGGGGATAGCAAACTGTTTTTT,CASSFGGDSKLFF